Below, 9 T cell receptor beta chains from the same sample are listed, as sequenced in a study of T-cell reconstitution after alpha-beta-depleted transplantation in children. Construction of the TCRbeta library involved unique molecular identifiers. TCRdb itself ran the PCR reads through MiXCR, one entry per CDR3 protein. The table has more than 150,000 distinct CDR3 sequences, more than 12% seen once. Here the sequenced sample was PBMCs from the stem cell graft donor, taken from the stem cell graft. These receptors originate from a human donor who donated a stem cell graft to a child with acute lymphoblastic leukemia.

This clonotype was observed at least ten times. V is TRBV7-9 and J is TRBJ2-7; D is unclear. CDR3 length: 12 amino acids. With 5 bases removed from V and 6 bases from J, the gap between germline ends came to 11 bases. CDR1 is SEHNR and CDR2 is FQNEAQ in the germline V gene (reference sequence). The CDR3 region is CASSLPRSEQYF. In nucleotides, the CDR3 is TGTGCCAGCAGCCTGCCCCGAAGCGAGCAGTACTTC.

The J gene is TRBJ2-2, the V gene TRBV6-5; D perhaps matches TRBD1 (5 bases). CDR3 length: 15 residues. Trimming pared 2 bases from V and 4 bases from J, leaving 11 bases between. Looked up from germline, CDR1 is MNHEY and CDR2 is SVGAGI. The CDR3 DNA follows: TGTGCCAGCAGTTACGTCTCCAGGGCCACCGGGGAGCTGTTTTTT. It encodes CASSYVSRATGELFF.

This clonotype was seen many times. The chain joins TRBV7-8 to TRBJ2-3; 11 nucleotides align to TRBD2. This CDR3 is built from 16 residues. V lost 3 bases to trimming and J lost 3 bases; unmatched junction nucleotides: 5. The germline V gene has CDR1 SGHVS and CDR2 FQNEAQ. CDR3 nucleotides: TGTGCCAGCAGCTTTCCACTAGCGGGAGAGACAGATACGCAGTATTTT. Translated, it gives CASSFPLAGETDTQYF.

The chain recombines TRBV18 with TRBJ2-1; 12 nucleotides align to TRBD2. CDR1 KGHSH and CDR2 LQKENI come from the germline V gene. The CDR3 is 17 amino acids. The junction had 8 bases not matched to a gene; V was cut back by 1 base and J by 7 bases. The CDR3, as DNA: TGTGCCAGCTCACCACGGCTAGCGGGAGGGCTTGTTAATGAGCAGTTCTTC. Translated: CASSPRLAGGLVNEQFF.

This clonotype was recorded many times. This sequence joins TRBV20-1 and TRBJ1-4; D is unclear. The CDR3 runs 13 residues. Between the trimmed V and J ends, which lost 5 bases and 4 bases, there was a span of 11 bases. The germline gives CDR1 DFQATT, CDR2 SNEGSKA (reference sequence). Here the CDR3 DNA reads TGCAGTGCTTGGGCCGGGAGTAATGAAAAACTGTTTTTT. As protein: CSAWAGSNEKLFF.

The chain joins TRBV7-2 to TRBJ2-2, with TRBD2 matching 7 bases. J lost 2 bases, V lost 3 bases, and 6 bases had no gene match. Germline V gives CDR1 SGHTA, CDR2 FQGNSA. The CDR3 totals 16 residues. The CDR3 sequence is CASSFRASGNTGELFF. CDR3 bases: TGTGCCAGCAGCTTCCGGGCTAGCGGCAACACCGGGGAGCTGTTTTTT.

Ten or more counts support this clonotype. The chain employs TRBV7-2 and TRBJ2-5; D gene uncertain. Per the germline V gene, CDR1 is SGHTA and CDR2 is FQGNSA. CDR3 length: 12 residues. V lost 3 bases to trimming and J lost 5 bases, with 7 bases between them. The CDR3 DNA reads TGTGCCAGCAGCTTCGGCTCGGAGACCCAGTACTTC. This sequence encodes CASSFGSETQYF. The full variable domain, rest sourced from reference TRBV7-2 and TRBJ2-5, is GAGVSQSPSNKVTEKGKDVELRCDPISGHTALYWYRQSLGQGLEFLIYFQGNSAPDKSGLPSDRFSAERTGGSVSTLTIQRTQQEDSAVYLCASSFGSETQYFGPGTRLLVL.

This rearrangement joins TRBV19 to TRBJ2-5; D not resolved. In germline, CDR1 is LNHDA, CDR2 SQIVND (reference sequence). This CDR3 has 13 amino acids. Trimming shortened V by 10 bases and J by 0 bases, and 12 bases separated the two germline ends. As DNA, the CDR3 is TGTGCCACTAAGGCGGTGGACCAAGAGACCCAGTACTTC. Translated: CATKAVDQETQYF.

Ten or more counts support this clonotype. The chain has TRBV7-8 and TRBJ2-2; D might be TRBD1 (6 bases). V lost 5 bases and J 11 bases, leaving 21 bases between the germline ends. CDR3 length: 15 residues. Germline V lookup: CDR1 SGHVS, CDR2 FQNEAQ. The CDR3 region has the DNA TGTGCCAGCAGCCCAGGGGTAAACAGCGGTCGTGAGCTGTTTTTT. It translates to CASSPGVNSGRELFF.